This T cell receptor beta chain was identified during a study of blood T cell repertoires in COVID-19. For the study at large: The United States, Italy and Spain supplied acute and convalescent COVID-19 samples. Sample material is recorded as cDNA or gDNA derived from T cells, B-cell-depleted T cells, or PBMCs.

V trimming: 2 bases; J trimming: 2 bases; junction bases outside the gene matches: 5. This CDR3 is built from 15 residues. CDR1 and CDR2 (germline): LGHDT, YNNKEL (reference sequence). Profiling relied on immunoSEQ multiplex PCR, and the TCRdb table lists in-frame clones only, not all of them. The sample carries about 43,000 clones, around 80% recorded once. This clonotype was sampled from a man at least 80 years old in a cohort sampled during active COVID-19. This chain joins TRBV3-1 (or the pseudogene TRBV3-2) and TRBJ2-7, with TRBD2 matching over 8 bases. What was sequenced was peripheral blood. In DNA form, the CDR3 reads TGTGCCAGCAGCCAACTAGCGGGTGTCGCCTACGAGCAGTACTTC. Translating gives CASSQLAGVAYEQYF.